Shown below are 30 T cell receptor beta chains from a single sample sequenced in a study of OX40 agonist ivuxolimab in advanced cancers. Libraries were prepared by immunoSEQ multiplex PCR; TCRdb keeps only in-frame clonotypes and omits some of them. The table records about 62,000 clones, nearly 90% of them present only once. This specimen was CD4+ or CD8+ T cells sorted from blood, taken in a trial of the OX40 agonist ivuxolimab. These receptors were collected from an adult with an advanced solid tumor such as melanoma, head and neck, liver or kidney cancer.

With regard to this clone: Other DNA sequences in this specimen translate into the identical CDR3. CDR3 DNA sequence: TGTGCCAGCAGCTTAGGTCCCGGGTCCTATGGCTACACCTTC. Translated: CASSLGPGSYGYTF. The genes are TRBV7-2 and TRBJ1-2; D gene unclear. CDR3 length: 14 residues. Germline CDR1 and CDR2: SGHTA and FQGNSA. Trimming took 1 base from V and 4 from J, leaving 10 bases between them.

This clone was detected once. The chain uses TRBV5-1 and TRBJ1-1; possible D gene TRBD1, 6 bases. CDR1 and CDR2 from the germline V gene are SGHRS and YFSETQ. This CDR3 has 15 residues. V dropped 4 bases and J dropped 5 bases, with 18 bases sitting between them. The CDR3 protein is CASSKRQEGFTEAFF. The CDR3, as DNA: TGCGCCAGCAGCAAACGACAGGAGGGGTTTACTGAAGCTTTCTTT.

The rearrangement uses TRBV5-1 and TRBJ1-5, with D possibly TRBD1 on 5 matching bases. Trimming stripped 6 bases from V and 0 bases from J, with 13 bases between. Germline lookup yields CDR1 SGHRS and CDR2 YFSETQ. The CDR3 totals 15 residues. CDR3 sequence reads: CASNNKTDSNQPQHF. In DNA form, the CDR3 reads TGCGCCAGCAACAATAAGACAGATAGCAATCAGCCCCAGCATTTT.

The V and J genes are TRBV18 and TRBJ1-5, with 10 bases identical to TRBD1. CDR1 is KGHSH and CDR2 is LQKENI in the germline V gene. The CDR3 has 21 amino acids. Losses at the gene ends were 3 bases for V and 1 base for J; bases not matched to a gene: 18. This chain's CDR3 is CASSPRYTGTGVTWSNQPQHF. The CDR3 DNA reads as TGTGCCAGCTCACCTCGGTATACCGGGACAGGGGTCACCTGGAGCAATCAGCCCCAGCATTTT.

CDR3 amino acids: CAWATGTRRGTEAFF. CDR3 in DNA: TGTGCCTGGGCTACGGGGACCCGACGGGGGACTGAAGCTTTCTTT. The chain recombines TRBV30 with TRBJ1-1, with a tentative D call TRBD1 (5 bases). Germline values: CDR1 GTSNPN, CDR2 SVGIG (reference sequence). Trimming removed 5 bases from V and 5 bases from J, with 21 bases in between. CDR3 length equals 15 residues.

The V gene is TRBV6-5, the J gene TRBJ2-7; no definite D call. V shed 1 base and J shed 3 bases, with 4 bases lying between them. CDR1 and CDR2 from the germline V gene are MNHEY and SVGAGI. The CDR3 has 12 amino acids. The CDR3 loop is CASSYYRYEQYF. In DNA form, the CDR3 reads TGTGCCAGCAGTTACTACCGCTACGAGCAGTACTTC.

CDR3 amino acids: CASTTTPPQVQETQYF. Here the CDR3 DNA reads TGTGCCAGCACTACTACCCCCCCCCAGGTCCAAGAGACCCAGTACTTC. The chain couples TRBV28 to TRBJ2-5; D unclear. This CDR3 is built from 16 residues. V shed 7 bases and J shed 1 base, with 19 bases lying between them. Germline loops: CDR1 MDHEN, CDR2 SYDVKM.

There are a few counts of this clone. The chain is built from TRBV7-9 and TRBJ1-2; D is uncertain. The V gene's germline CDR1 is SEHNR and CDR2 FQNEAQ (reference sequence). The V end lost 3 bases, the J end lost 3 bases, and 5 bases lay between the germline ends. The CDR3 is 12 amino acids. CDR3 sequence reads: CASSFSDYGYTF. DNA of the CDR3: TGTGCCAGCAGCTTCAGTGACTATGGCTACACCTTC.

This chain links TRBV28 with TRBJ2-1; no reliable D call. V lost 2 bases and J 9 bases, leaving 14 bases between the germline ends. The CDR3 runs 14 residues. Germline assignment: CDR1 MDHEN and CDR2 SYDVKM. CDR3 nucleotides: TGTGCCAGCAGTTTAGGCGGACGGTCCAGTGAGCAGTTCTTC. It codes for CASSLGGRSSEQFF.

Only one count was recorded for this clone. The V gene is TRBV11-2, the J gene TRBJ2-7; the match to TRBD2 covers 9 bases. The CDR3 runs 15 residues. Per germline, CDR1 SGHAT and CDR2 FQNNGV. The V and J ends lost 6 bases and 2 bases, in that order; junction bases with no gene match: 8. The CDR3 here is CASSTNGLATYEQYF. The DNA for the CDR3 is TGTGCCAGCAGTACGAACGGACTAGCGACCTACGAGCAGTACTTC.

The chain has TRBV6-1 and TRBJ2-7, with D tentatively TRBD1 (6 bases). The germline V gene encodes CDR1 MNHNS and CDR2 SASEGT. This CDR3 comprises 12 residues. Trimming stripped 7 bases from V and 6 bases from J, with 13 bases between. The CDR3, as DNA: TGTGCCAGCACCGCCAACAGGGCCGAGCAGTACTTC. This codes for CASTANRAEQYF.

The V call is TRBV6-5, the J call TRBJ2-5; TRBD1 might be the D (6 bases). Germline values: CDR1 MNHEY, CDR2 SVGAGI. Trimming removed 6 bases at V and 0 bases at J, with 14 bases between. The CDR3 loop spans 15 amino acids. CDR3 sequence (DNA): TGTGCCAGCAGGAATCTCAGGGGAAACCAAGAGACCCAGTACTTC. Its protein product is CASRNLRGNQETQYF.

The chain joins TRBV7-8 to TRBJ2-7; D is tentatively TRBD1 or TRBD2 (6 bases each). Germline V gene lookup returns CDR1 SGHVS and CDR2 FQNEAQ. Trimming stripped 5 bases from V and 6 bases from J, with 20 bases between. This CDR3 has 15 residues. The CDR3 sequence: CASSRIGGLPGEQYF. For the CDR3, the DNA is TGTGCCAGCAGCCGTATTGGGGGGCTCCCGGGCGAGCAGTACTTC.

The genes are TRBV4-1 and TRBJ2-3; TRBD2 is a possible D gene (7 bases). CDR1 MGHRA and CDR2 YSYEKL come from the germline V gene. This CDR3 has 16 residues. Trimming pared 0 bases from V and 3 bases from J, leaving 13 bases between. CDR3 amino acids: CASSQEGAGGTDTQYF. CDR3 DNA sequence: TGCGCCAGCAGCCAAGAGGGGGCCGGGGGGACAGATACGCAGTATTTT.

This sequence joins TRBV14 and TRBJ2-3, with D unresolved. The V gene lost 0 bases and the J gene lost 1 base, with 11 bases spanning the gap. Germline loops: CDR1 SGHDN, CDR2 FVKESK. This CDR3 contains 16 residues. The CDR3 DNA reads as TGTGCCAGCAGCCAAGACAGCTTTTGGGGCACAGATACGCAGTATTTT. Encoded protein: CASSQDSFWGTDTQYF.

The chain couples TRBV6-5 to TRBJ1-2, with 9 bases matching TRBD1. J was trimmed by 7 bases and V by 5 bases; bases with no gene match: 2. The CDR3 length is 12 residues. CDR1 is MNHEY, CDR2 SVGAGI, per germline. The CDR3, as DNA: TGTGCCAGCAGTGAGGGACAGGGTGGCTACACCTTC. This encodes CASSEGQGGYTF.

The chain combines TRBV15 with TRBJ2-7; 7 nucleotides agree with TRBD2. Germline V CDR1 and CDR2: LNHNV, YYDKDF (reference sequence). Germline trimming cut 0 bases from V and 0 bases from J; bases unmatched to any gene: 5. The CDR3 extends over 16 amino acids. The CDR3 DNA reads TGTGCCACCAGCAGAGATAGAGCGGGGTCCTCCTACGAGCAGTACTTC. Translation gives CATSRDRAGSSYEQYF.

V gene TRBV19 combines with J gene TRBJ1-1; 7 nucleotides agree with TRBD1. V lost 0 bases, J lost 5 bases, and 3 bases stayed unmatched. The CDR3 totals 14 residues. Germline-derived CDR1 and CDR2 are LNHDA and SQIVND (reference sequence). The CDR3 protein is CASSIEQGGTEAFF. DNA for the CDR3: TGTGCCAGTAGTATAGAGCAGGGGGGAACTGAAGCTTTCTTT.

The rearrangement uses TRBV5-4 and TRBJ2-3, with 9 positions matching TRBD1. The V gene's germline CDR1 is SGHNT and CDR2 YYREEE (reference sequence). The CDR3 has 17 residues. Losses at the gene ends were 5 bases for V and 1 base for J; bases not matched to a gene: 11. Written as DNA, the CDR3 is TGTGCCAGCAGTTCGGGACAGGGCTTGAGCGGCACAGATACGCAGTATTTT. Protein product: CASSSGQGLSGTDTQYF.

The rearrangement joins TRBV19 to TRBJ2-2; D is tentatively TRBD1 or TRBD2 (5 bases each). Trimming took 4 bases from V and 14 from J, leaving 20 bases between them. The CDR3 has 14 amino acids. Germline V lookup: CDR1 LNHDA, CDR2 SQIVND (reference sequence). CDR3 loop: CASSTGAMSARLFF. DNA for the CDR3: TGTGCCAGTAGTACCGGGGCCATGTCGGCCCGACTGTTTTTT.

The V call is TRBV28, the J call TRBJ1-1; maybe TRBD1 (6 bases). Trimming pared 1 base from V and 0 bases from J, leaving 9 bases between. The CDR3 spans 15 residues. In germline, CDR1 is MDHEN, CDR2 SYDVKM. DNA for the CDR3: TGTGCCAGCAGTTTATACGGGGGCCTGAACACTGAAGCTTTCTTT. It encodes CASSLYGGLNTEAFF.

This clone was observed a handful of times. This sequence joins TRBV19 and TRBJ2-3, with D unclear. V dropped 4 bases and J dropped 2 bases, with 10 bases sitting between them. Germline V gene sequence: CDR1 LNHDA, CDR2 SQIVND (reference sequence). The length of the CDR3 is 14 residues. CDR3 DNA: TGTGCCAGTAGTAAAAGCGCCCCCACAGATACGCAGTATTTT. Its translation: CASSKSAPTDTQYF. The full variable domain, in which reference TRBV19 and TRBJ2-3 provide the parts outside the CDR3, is DGGITQSPKYLFRKEGQNVTLSCEQNLNHDAMYWYRQDPGQGLRLIYYSQIVNDFQKGDIAEGYSVSREKKESFPLTVTSAQKNPTAFYLCASSKSAPTDTQYFGPGTRLTVL.

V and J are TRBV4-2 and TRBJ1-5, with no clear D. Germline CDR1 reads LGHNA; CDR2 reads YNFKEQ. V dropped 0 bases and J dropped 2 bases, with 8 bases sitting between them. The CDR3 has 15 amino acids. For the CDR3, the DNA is TGTGCCAGCAGCCAAGATCGGGCCGGCAATCAGCCCCAGCATTTT. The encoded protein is CASSQDRAGNQPQHF.

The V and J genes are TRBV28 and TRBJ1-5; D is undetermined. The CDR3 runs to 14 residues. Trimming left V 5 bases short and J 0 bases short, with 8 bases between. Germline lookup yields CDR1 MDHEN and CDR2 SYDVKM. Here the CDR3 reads CASSKPNSNQPQHF. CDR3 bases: TGTGCCAGCAGTAAACCGAATAGCAATCAGCCCCAGCATTTT.

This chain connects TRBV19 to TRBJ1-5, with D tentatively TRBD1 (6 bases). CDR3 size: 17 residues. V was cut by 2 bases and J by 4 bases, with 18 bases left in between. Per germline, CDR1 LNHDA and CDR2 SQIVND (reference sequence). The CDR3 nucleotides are TGTGCCAGTAGTATATACCCAGGGTGGACAGAAAATCAGCCCCAGCATTTT. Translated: CASSIYPGWTENQPQHF.

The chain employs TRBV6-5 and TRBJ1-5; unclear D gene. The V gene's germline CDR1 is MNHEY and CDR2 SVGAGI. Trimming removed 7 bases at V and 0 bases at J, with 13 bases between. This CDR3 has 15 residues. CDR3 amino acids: CASNSGWNSNQPQHF. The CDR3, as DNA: TGTGCCAGCAACTCGGGTTGGAATAGCAATCAGCCCCAGCATTTT.

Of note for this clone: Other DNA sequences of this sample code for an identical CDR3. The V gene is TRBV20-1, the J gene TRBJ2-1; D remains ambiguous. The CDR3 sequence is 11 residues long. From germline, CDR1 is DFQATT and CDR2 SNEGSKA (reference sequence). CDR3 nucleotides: TGCAGCGCCCCGGGTTTCAATGAGCAGTTCTTC. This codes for CSAPGFNEQFF.

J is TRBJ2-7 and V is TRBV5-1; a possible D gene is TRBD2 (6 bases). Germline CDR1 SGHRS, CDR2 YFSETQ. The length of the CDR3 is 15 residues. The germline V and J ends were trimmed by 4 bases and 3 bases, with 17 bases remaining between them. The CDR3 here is CASSTGLTKDYEQYF. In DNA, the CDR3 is TGCGCCAGCAGCACGGGACTGACTAAAGACTACGAGCAGTACTTC. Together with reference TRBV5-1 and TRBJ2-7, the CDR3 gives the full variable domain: KAGVTQTPRYLIKTRGQQVTLSCSPISGHRSVSWYQQTPGQGLQFLFEYFSETQRNKGNFPGRFSGRQFSNSRSEMNVSTLELGDSALYLCASSTGLTKDYEQYFGPGTRLTVT.

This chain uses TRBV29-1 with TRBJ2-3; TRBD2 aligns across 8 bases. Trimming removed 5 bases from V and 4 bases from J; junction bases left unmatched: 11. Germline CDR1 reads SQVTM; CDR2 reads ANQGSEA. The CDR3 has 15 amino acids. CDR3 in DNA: TGCAGCGTTACAAGAGCGGGAGAGGCCCCAGATACGCAGTATTTT. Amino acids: CSVTRAGEAPDTQYF.

The CDR3 spells CASSPPATVIPSYEQYF. The CDR3, as DNA: TGTGCCAGCTCACCACCGGCGACCGTCATTCCCTCCTACGAGCAGTACTTC. This sequence joins TRBV18 and TRBJ2-7; D is uncertain. This CDR3 is 17 amino acids long. The germline CDR1 and CDR2 sequences are KGHSH and LQKENI. V shed 0 bases and J shed 0 bases, with 15 bases lying between them.